The rows below give T cell receptor beta chains drawn from one sample of a study of T cell repertoires in cytomegalovirus infection. TCRdb analysed the reads with MiXCR anew, one entry per CDR3 protein. This table holds some 240,000 distinct CDR3 sequences, about a sixth found once. The sequenced sample was CD8+ T cells from PBMCs. These receptor sequences come from a human donor in good health (CMV status not recorded). Some clones in this sample may be carry-over from other donors' samples. The CDR3 runs from the conserved cysteine through the conserved F or W. A D gene is named only where the DNA matches it firmly. Some rows have no size entry. The others give once, few or many, or a class for an expanded clone.

j_call: TRBJ2-5; v_call: TRBV7-3; d_call: -; clone_size: many; cdr3_nt: TGTGCCAGCAGCTTAAGGGGCGGCCCCCAAGAGACCCAGTACTTC; cdr3_aa: CASSLRGGPQETQYF
j_call: TRBJ2-7; v_call: TRBV7-6; d_call: TRBD2; clone_size: many; cdr3_nt: TGTGCCAGCAGCTCGGGACTAGCGGTGACCTACGAGCAGTACTTC; cdr3_aa: CASSSGLAVTYEQYF
j_call: TRBJ2-3; v_call: TRBV11-2; d_call: -; clone_size: -; cdr3_nt: TGTGCCAGCACCTCGGGCGATACGCAGTATTTT; cdr3_aa: CASTSGDTQYF
j_call: TRBJ2-5; v_call: TRBV28; d_call: -; clone_size: few; cdr3_nt: TGTGCCAGCAGTTTATCTCAAGGGGGGGTCCTGTCTTTAGAGACCCAGTACTTC; cdr3_aa: CASSLSQGGVLSLETQYF
j_call: TRBJ1-2; v_call: TRBV7-6; d_call: -; clone_size: many; cdr3_nt: TGTGCCAGCAGCCCAGTTGATCGAGGCGATGGCTACACCTTC; cdr3_aa: CASSPVDRGDGYTF
j_call: TRBJ1-2; v_call: TRBV29-1; d_call: -; clone_size: many; cdr3_nt: TGCAGCGTTCTAGAGGGACACGTGGCGATCTATGGCTACACCTTC; cdr3_aa: CSVLEGHVAIYGYTF
j_call: TRBJ2-1; v_call: TRBV12-3/TRBV12-4; d_call: TRBD1; clone_size: many; cdr3_nt: TGTGCCAGCAGTTCCGACCTGACAGGGTATGAGCAGTTCTTC; cdr3_aa: CASSSDLTGYEQFF
j_call: TRBJ2-1; v_call: TRBV20-1; d_call: -; clone_size: once; cdr3_nt: TGCAGTGCTAGAGATGGCGCACCCTCAGGCAGGTCGAATGAGCAGTTCTTC; cdr3_aa: CSARDGAPSGRSNEQFF
j_call: TRBJ2-3; v_call: TRBV12-3/TRBV12-4; d_call: TRBD2; clone_size: -; cdr3_nt: TGTGCCAGCAGTGAAGGGACTAGCGGGGGGGCAAGCACAGATACGCAGTATTTT; cdr3_aa: CASSEGTSGGASTDTQYF
j_call: TRBJ1-1; v_call: TRBV27; d_call: -; clone_size: -; cdr3_nt: TGTGCCAGCAGTTTATGGGGGTCCCTGGGAACTGAAGCTTTCTTT; cdr3_aa: CASSLWGSLGTEAFF
j_call: TRBJ2-5; v_call: TRBV28; d_call: -; clone_size: -; cdr3_nt: TGTGCCAGCAGTTTCACCAATCTTGGGGGGAACCAAGAGACCCAGTACTTC; cdr3_aa: CASSFTNLGGNQETQYF
j_call: TRBJ2-7; v_call: TRBV11-2; d_call: TRBD1; clone_size: many; cdr3_nt: TGTGCCAGCAGCCCCACCCTACAGGGGGCCCACGAGCAGTACTTC; cdr3_aa: CASSPTLQGAHEQYF
j_call: TRBJ2-2; v_call: TRBV7-3; d_call: TRBD2; clone_size: many; cdr3_nt: TGTGCCAGCAGCTTAAACCTAGCGGACACCGGGGAGCTGTTTTTT; cdr3_aa: CASSLNLADTGELFF
j_call: TRBJ2-2; v_call: TRBV4-2; d_call: TRBD2; clone_size: -; cdr3_nt: TGTGCCAGCAGGACTAGCGGGGACGGGGAGCTGTTTTTT; cdr3_aa: CASRTSGDGELFF
j_call: TRBJ1-3; v_call: TRBV5-6; d_call: -; clone_size: few; cdr3_nt: TGTGCCAGCAGCTTGGGTCCCTACACGTTCTCTGGAAACACCATATATTTT; cdr3_aa: CASSLGPYTFSGNTIYF
j_call: TRBJ2-1; v_call: TRBV7-6; d_call: -; clone_size: many; cdr3_nt: TGTGCCAGCAGCTTACTCAGTAACCCCTACAATGAGCAGTTCTTC; cdr3_aa: CASSLLSNPYNEQFF
j_call: TRBJ2-1; v_call: TRBV7-9; d_call: TRBD1; clone_size: -; cdr3_nt: TGTGCCAGCAGCTTATGGGAAGGGACAGGGGACAATGAGCAGTTCTTC; cdr3_aa: CASSLWEGTGDNEQFF
j_call: TRBJ1-6; v_call: TRBV5-1; d_call: -; clone_size: -; cdr3_nt: TGCGCCAGCAGCTTGGGGCCAGGCCTTAATTCACCCCTCCACTTT; cdr3_aa: CASSLGPGLNSPLHF
j_call: TRBJ2-1; v_call: TRBV10-3; d_call: TRBD2; clone_size: few; cdr3_nt: TGTGCCATCACTGAACGGGGGGGCGGTTACAATGAGCAGTTCTTC; cdr3_aa: CAITERGGGYNEQFF
j_call: TRBJ1-5; v_call: TRBV19; d_call: -; clone_size: many; cdr3_nt: TGTGCCAGTAGTACCCAATCATATCAGCCCCAGCATTTT; cdr3_aa: CASSTQSYQPQHF
j_call: TRBJ2-2; v_call: TRBV28; d_call: -; clone_size: few; cdr3_nt: TGTGCCAGCAATTTGGGTCCCGGGGAGCTGTTTTTT; cdr3_aa: CASNLGPGELFF
j_call: TRBJ2-3; v_call: TRBV4-2; d_call: TRBD2; clone_size: few; cdr3_nt: TGTGCCAGCTGTCCGGCTAGCGGAGACACAGATACGCAGTATTTT; cdr3_aa: CASCPASGDTDTQYF
j_call: TRBJ1-1; v_call: TRBV20-1; d_call: -; clone_size: -; cdr3_nt: TGCAGTGCTAGAGATTCGTCAACGAACACTGAAGCTTTCTTT; cdr3_aa: CSARDSSTNTEAFF
j_call: TRBJ1-1; v_call: TRBV27; d_call: -; clone_size: -; cdr3_nt: TGTGCCAGCAGTTTAGACGAGAGGGGCACTGAAGCTTTCTTT; cdr3_aa: CASSLDERGTEAFF
j_call: TRBJ1-1; v_call: TRBV29-1; d_call: -; clone_size: -; cdr3_nt: TGCAGCGTTGCAGGGGTTTTGGTCACTGAAGCTTTCTTT; cdr3_aa: CSVAGVLVTEAFF